This paragraph reports one T cell receptor (beta chain). Its antigen is unknown. There are no base qualities to consult, and no much larger clone falls within one base. These data are taken from a study of identical twins (dated by TCRdb to the mid-2010s). Describing the broader study: The study deep-sequenced TCR alpha and beta repertoires from monozygotic twins, unrelated adults of various ages and cord blood to test whether fetal clonotypes persist. To rule out contamination, the twin experiments were replicated at different times with different library preparation protocols. The paper's findings and limits, for the study overall: Zero-insertion analyses could be partly confounded by invariant T cells such as MAIT and iNKT, though diverse VJ usage argued against such confounding for most clonotypes. Compared with coincidental sharing between unrelated individuals, out-of-frame TCR alpha sequences shared between twins had an excess of sequences with low generation probability. Excess twin sharing in beta out-of-frame sequences was weaker because fewer shared sequences lowered the signal-to-noise ratio. In monozygotic twins, out-of-frame TCR alpha sharing was systematically underestimated by recombination models, although the models agreed with sharing between unrelated individuals. Abundant cord blood beta clonotypes had fewer insertions, young adult naive repertoires showed a similar but weaker trend, and memory repertoires showed no such trend. Conclusions relied on cross-sectional statistical analysis, since the same donors could not be followed over many years.

Every donor in the study was a healthy Caucasian. Three unrelated non-twin adults were additionally sequenced: a male aged 18 to 30, a male aged 50 to 60 and a female aged 50 to 60. Using Miltenyi CD45RO+ enrichment and human naive T-cell isolation kits, memory (CD45RO+) and naive T cells were isolated from PBMC. Libraries were prepared through 5' RACE. The sequencing machine was an Illumina HiSeq 2000. A universal primer binding site was introduced by template switching, and a unique molecular identifier was present in the final cDNA, enabling accurate counting of TCR cDNA molecules. Specific primers in the conserved constant-segment region were used to synthesize first-strand cDNA for TCR alpha and beta chains. To control for contamination, each cDNA library was double barcoded with a SMART-Mk sample barcode plus Illumina barcodes. TruSeq adapter sequences along with Illumina sample barcodes were introduced in two successive PCR steps. Sequencing of the TCR alpha and beta cDNA libraries was done on the Illumina HiSeq platform using custom primers. In the original analysis: Raw reads were processed with MiGEC to extract unique molecular identifiers, and MiXCR was used to determine CDR3 positions. Recombination models were inferred per individual with the repgenHMM and IGoR tools using an EM algorithm. The analysis of shared clonotypes was done with the tcR package in R, with sharing normalized by the product of cloneset sizes. To study raw recombination free of thymic and clonal selection effects, out-of-frame nonproductive sequences were analyzed. TCRdb reprocessing: public reads trimmed at Q25 with fastp, clones called with MiXCR, in-frame beta chains kept. Every distinct CDR3 protein forms one entry, paired with its most common genes and DNA. The V and J calls were determined by TCRdb, not by the authors. The sample yields around 670,000 distinct CDR3 sequences; 5.5% to 6.5% were counted once. Around 1.9% of the sample rests with the top ten.

The CDR1 and CDR2 encoded by the germline V gene are KGHDR and SFDVKD. The CDR3 covers 14 residues, taking in both the cysteine and the phenylalanine. Of the read, only the CDR3 DNA is kept; its 42 bases are in frame from base 1. V lost 10 bases and J lost 7 bases, and the count of bases not matched to a germline gene is 12. The chain joins TRBV24-1 to TRBJ2-5; the junction holds 9 bases that match TRBD2. This TCR came from a man younger than 35 in good health. The sequencing input was naive T cells sorted from blood. The intended sense of this specimen's cell subset or site label: cells isolated with a human naive T-cell isolation kit. The CDR3 reads as follows: CATADGLAGRTQYF. The nucleotides read TGTGCCACAGCGGACGGGCTAGCGGGAAGGACCCAGTACTTC.